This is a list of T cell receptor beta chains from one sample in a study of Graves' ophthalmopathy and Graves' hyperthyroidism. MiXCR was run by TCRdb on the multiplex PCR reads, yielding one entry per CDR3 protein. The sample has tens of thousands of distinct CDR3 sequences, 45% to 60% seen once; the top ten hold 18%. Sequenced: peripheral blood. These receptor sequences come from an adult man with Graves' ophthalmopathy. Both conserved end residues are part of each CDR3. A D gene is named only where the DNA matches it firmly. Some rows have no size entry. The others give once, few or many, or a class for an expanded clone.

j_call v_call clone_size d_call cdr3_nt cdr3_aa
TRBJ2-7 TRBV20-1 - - TGCAGCTCTAGCGGGACAGGGACCTACGAGCAGTACTTC CSSSGTGTYEQYF
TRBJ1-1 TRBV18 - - TGTGCCAGCTCACCACCTTCCCGGGGGGCTAGCATGAACACTGAAGCTTGCTTT CASSPPSRGASMNTEACF
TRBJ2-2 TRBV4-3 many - TGCGCCAGCAGCCAAGAGAGTTACACCGGGGAGCTGTTTTTT CASSQESYTGELFF
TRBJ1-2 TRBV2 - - - CASSYDRYNEQFFGPGTRLTF
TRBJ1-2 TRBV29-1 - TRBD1 TGCAGCTCCGGTGGGACAGGGGTAATTCACACCTTC CSSGGTGVIHTF
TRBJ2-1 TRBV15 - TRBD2 TGTGCCACCAGCAGAAATAGGACTAGCGGGGGTAATGAGCAGTTCTTC CATSRNRTSGGNEQFF
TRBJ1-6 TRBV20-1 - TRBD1 TGCAGTGCTCGCCAAACGCAACAGGGGACCGACTATAATTCACCCCTCCACTTT CSARQTQQGTDYNSPLHF
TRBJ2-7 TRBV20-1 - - TGCAGTGCTTCCCGTCTAGACCGATTCTACGAGCAGTACTTC CSASRLDRFYEQYF
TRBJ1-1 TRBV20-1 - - TGCAGTGCTAGACCCGGGGGCGTGAGAGCTTTCTTT CSARPGGVRAFF
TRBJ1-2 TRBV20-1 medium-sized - TGCAGTGCTACCGTTTGGACATCCGATGGCTACACCTTC CSATVWTSDGYTF
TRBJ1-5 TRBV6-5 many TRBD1 TGTGCCAGCAGGGACAGGGCGAGCAATCAGCCCCAGCATTTT CASRDRASNQPQHF
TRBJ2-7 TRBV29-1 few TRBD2 TGCAGCGTTGTGGGACTAGCGGAGGCCTCCTACGAGCAGTACTTC CSVVGLAEASYEQYF
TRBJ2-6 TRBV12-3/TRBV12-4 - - TGTGCCAGCAGTTTTGTCCCCGGGCTGTGCTCTGGGGCCAACGTCCTGACTTTC CASSFVPGLCSGANVLTF
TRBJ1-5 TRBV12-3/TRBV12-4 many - TGTGCCAGCAGGGCGGACGGCGCGTATCAGCCCCAGCATTTT CASRADGAYQPQHF
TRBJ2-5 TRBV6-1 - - TGTGCCAGCAGTGAATCTACAGGGTCTGGTCAGCCCCAGTACTTC CASSESTGSGQPQYF
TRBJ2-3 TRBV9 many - TGTGCCAGCAGCGCCAGTCCTGGACGTCCTATGGAAGATACGCAGTATTTT CASSASPGRPMEDTQYF
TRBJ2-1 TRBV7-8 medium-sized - TGTGCCAGCAGCTTATGGGGTGACAGAGGAATGGTTGAGCAGTTCTTC CASSLWGDRGMVEQFF
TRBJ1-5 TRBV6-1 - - TGTGCCAGCAGTTTGATCAGCGGGTCCTACGAGCATTTT CASSLISGSYEHF
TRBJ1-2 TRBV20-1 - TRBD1 TGCAGTGCTAGCCAGGGGGACAGGGGGCTATCTGGCTACACCTTC CSASQGDRGLSGYTF
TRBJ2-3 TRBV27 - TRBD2 TGTGCCAGCAGTCCGTGGCGGGACTATCGCACAGATACGCAGTATTTT CASSPWRDYRTDTQYF
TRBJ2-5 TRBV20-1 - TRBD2 TGCAGTGCTAGACGCGGGGGGGCGGAGACCCAGTACTTC CSARRGGAETQYF
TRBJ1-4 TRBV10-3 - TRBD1 TGTGCCATCAGTGATCCTAGGGGGCCCACTAATGAAAAACTGTTTTTT CAISDPRGPTNEKLFF
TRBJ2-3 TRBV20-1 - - TGCAGTGCTAGTCTGGACCCGGGGATCACAGATACGCAGTATTTT CSASLDPGITDTQYF
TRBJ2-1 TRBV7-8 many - TGTGCCAGCAGCTTAGTTTATGAGGGGGGCTACTACAATGAGCAGTTCTTC CASSLVYEGGYYNEQFF
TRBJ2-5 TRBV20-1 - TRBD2 TGCAGTGCTATTCCACTAGCGGGAGTCGAGACCCAGTACTTC CSAIPLAGVETQYF
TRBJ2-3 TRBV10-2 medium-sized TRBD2 TGCGCCAGCAGGCATAGCGGGAGGGACGGAGATACGCAGTATTTT CASRHSGRDGDTQYF
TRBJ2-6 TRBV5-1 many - TGCGCCAGCAGCTTGGCCCCGACAGGCTCTGGGGCCAACGTCCTGACTTTC CASSLAPTGSGANVLTF
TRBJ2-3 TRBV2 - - TGTGCCAGCAATTGGGTAGCGGCAACGCAGTATTTT CASNWVAATQYF
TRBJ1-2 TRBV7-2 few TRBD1 TGTGCCAGCAGCCAGGACAGGGGCTATGGCTACACCTTC CASSQDRGYGYTF